This T cell receptor (beta chain) was identified in a study of T cell repertoires in cytomegalovirus infection. Across the study: Public signatures in TCR beta pointed to CMV infection and matching HLA type. Study-wide results and limits: The cumulative frequency of public TCR beta families distinguished individuals who carried CMV together with the relevant HLA. The study found HLA-C-restricted CMV-specific TCR beta clonotypes dominating the ex vivo response.

As to this clonotype: Its antigen is undetermined.

The CDR3 contains 15 residues. J lost 4 bases, V lost 3 bases, and 6 bases had no gene match. Per germline, CDR1 SGHAT and CDR2 FQDESV (reference sequence). Via MiXCR, TCRdb re-called the reads, giving one row per CDR3 protein. This sample has roughly 860,000 distinct CDR3 sequences, with approximately 32% found just once. The sequences come from cultured CD8+ T cells from PBMCs, collected from culture after CMV antigen stimulation. The origin of this receptor is a human donor in good health (CMV status not recorded). Some clones in this sample may be carry-over from other donors' samples. The chain links TRBV11-1 to TRBJ2-1, with TRBD2 identical over 7 bases. The chain's CDR3 is CASSFRTSFYNEQFF. CDR3 nucleotide sequence: TGTGCCAGCAGCTTCCGGACTAGTTTTTACAATGAGCAGTTCTTC. The whole variable domain, remainder taken from reference TRBV11-1 and TRBJ2-1, is EAEVAQSPRYKITEKSQAVAFWCDPISGHATLYWYRQILGQGPELLVQFQDESVVDDSQLPKDRFSAERLKGVDSTLKIQPAELGDSAMYLCASSFRTSFYNEQFFGPGTRLTVL.